Listed below are T cell receptor beta chains from one sample, sequenced in a study of T cells in Graves' hyperthyroidism and ophthalmopathy. TCRdb redid the calling of the multiplex PCR reads with MiXCR, one entry per CDR3 protein. The profile shows around 350,000 distinct CDR3 sequences, roughly 25% of them singletons. The source material was blood. The receptors originated from a man aged 45-65 years with Graves' hyperthyroidism. Both conserved end residues are part of each CDR3. Fields, in order: V gene, clone size, J gene, D gene, CDR3 protein, CDR3 DNA. D genes are given only for firm matches. A clone size is listed for some rows: how often the clone was seen (once, few, many), or a class if it is expanded.

>TRBV20-1|NA|TRBJ1-1|NA
CSYRRVRDTEAFF
TGCAGTTATAGACGTGTTAGAGACACTGAAGCTTTCTTT
>TRBV6-5|once|TRBJ1-2|NA
CASSYLPPGGYTF
TGTGCCAGCAGTTACCTCCCGCCTGGGGGCTACACCTTC
>TRBV18|few|TRBJ2-1|TRBD2
CASSGLAENEQFF
TGTGCCAGCTCCGGACTAGCGGAGAATGAGCAGTTCTTC
>TRBV2|many|TRBJ2-3|TRBD2
CASSRDYTDTQYF
TGTGCCAGCAGTAGGGACTACACAGATACGCAGTATTTT
>TRBV11-2|many|TRBJ2-7|NA
CASSLFGISPSSRDEQYF
TGTGCCAGCAGCTTATTCGGGATCTCCCCGTCATCAAGGGACGAGCAGTACTTC
>TRBV13|many|TRBJ2-7|NA
CASSSPGFYEQYF
TGTGCCAGCAGCTCCCCGGGTTTCTACGAGCAGTACTTC
>TRBV10-3|NA|TRBJ1-4|NA
CASTPTPDEKLFF
TGTGCCAGTACGCCTACTCCGGATGAAAAACTGTTTTTT
>TRBV5-1|NA|TRBJ2-1|NA
CASGKTGRVYNEQFF
TGCGCCAGCGGAAAGACAGGGAGGGTTTACAATGAGCAGTTCTTC
>TRBV30|many|TRBJ2-7|NA
CAWSRGSAEQYF
TGTGCCTGGAGTCGGGGTAGTGCCGAGCAGTACTTC
>TRBV6-1|NA|TRBJ1-5|TRBD1
CASSDRGQGANQPQHF
TGTGCCAGCAGTGACAGAGGACAGGGGGCCAATCAGCCCCAGCATTTT
>TRBV5-6|few|TRBJ2-7|TRBD1
CASSFDRGDEQYF
TGTGCCAGCAGCTTTGACAGGGGCGACGAGCAGTACTTC
>TRBV12-3/TRBV12-4|NA|TRBJ1-2|TRBD1
CASSFSGQGTYGYTF
TGTGCCAGCAGTTTTAGCGGACAGGGTACCTATGGCTACACCTTC
>TRBV2|many|TRBJ1-2|NA
CASSEGDRIYGYTF
TGTGCCAGCAGTGAGGGAGACAGGATATATGGCTACACCTTC
>TRBV29-1|NA|TRBJ2-1|TRBD2
CSVGRGTSGSSNEQFF
TGCAGCGTTGGCCGGGGTACTAGCGGGAGTAGCAATGAGCAGTTCTTC
>TRBV6-1|NA|TRBJ1-4|NA
CASRIAATNEKLFF
TGTGCCAGCCGAATAGCGGCAACTAATGAAAAACTGTTTTTT
>TRBV15|NA|TRBJ2-1|NA
CATSRERFYNEQFF
TGTGCCACCAGCAGAGAAAGGTTCTACAATGAGCAGTTCTTC
>TRBV30|many|TRBJ2-7|NA
CAWSQGNYEQYF
TGTGCCTGGAGTCAGGGAAACTACGAGCAGTACTTC
>TRBV6-1|NA|TRBJ1-4|NA
CASSGGAGRLSGEKLFF
TGTGCCAGCAGTGGTGGAGCAGGGAGGCTTTCGGGTGAAAAACTGTTTTTT
>TRBV11-2|many|TRBJ2-7|NA
CASSLMAAHSYEQYF
TGTGCCAGCAGCCTAATGGCGGCACACTCCTACGAGCAGTACTTC
>TRBV19|NA|TRBJ1-4|NA
CASSPAGRPYEKLFF
TGTGCCAGTAGTCCCGCGGGCAGACCCTATGAAAAACTGTTTTTT
>TRBV25-1|NA|TRBJ2-5|TRBD1
CASSERTGRGLETQYF
TGTGCCAGCAGTGAAAGGACAGGGAGAGGTTTGGAGACCCAGTACTTC
>TRBV9|NA|TRBJ2-1|TRBD1
CASSVDGTAWNEQFF
TGTGCCAGCAGCGTAGACGGGACAGCGTGGAATGAGCAGTTCTTC
>TRBV19|NA|TRBJ2-3|TRBD2
CASSHRLAGVTDTQYF
TGTGCCAGTAGTCACCGGCTAGCGGGAGTCACAGATACGCAGTATTTT
>TRBV10-3|NA|TRBJ2-7|NA
CAINRGYEQYF
TGTGCCATCAATCGAGGGTACGAGCAGTACTTC
>TRBV10-3|many|TRBJ2-1|TRBD2
CAISDPQTSGRNEQFF
TGTGCCATCAGTGACCCACAAACTAGCGGGAGGAATGAGCAGTTCTTC
>TRBV12-3/TRBV12-4|many|TRBJ2-7|TRBD2
CASSLVPGLAGGLPYEQYF
TGTGCCAGCAGTTTAGTCCCGGGACTAGCGGGAGGGCTTCCCTACGAGCAGTACTTC
>TRBV25-1|NA|TRBJ1-1|TRBD1
CASSESRDSTEAFF
TGTGCCAGCAGTGAATCTCGGGACAGCACTGAAGCTTTCTTT
>TRBV19|NA|TRBJ2-1|NA
CASSIEAAANEQFF
TGTGCCAGTAGTATAGAGGCCGCTGCGAATGAGCAGTTCTTC
>TRBV29-1|many|TRBJ2-1|TRBD1
CSAGPGQGGNEQFF
TGCAGCGCTGGGCCGGGACAGGGAGGCAATGAGCAGTTCTTC
>TRBV6-1|few|TRBJ2-3|NA
CASSSQLQGTDTQYF
TGTGCCAGCAGTTCCCAACTCCAAGGCACAGATACGCAGTATTTT
>TRBV20-1|few|TRBJ2-1|TRBD2
CSATLAGGMNEQFF
TGCAGTGCAACCCTAGCGGGAGGGATGAATGAGCAGTTCTTC
>TRBV7-2|few|TRBJ1-6|NA
CASSSYLFGSPLHF
TGTGCCAGCAGCTCTTACCTTTTCGGTTCACCCCTCCACTTT
>TRBV6-5|many|TRBJ2-7|TRBD2
CASSYGGGTYEQYF
TGTGCCAGCAGTTACGGCGGGGGGACCTACGAGCAGTACTTC
>TRBV29-1|few|TRBJ1-2|NA
CSVGPGTDGYTF
TGCAGCGTTGGTCCCGGGACTGATGGCTACACCTTC
>TRBV15|NA|TRBJ2-1|TRBD2
CATKREVNNEQFF
TGTGCCACCAAGCGGGAGGTAAACAATGAGCAGTTCTTC
>TRBV7-2|few|TRBJ2-7|NA
CASSLAAGPHEQYF
TGTGCCAGCAGCTTAGCGGCGGGACCCCACGAGCAGTACTTC
>TRBV6-1|NA|TRBJ2-1|TRBD2
CASRPTGEGEQFF
TGTGCCAGCAGACCTACGGGGGAGGGGGAGCAGTTCTTC
>TRBV20-1|NA|TRBJ1-2|TRBD1
CSARTGYGYTF
TGCAGTGCTCGGACAGGGTATGGCTACACCTTC
>TRBV12-3/TRBV12-4|few|TRBJ2-3|NA
CASGLGRTHTDTQYF
TGTGCCAGCGGGCTCGGCCGGACCCACACAGATACGCAGTATTTT
>TRBV5-1|NA|TRBJ2-3|TRBD2
CASSLWSRGGTDTQYF
TGCGCCAGCAGCTTGTGGTCACGGGGGGGCACAGATACGCAGTATTTT
>TRBV20-1|NA|TRBJ1-4|TRBD1
CSARVGTGNEKLFF
TGCAGTGCTAGAGTTGGGACAGGGAATGAAAAACTGTTTTTT
>TRBV7-3|few|TRBJ2-7|NA
CASSFSKSRQGMELATYEQYF
TGTGCCAGCAGCTTCAGCAAGAGTCGGCAGGGGATGGAACTGGCAACCTACGAGCAGTACTTC
>TRBV12-3/TRBV12-4|NA|TRBJ2-7|NA
CASTRDPSFYEQYF
TGTGCCAGCACTAGGGACCCTTCTTTCTACGAGCAGTACTTC
>TRBV30|few|TRBJ2-3|NA
CAWSVGVVTTDTQYF
TGTGCCTGGAGTGTAGGGGTCGTTACCACAGATACGCAGTATTTT
>TRBV3-1|few|TRBJ1-2|TRBD1
CASSRRDRTHYGYTF
TGTGCCAGCAGCCGTCGGGACAGAACCCACTATGGCTACACCTTC
>TRBV29-1|NA|TRBJ2-7|NA
CSVEPQQVGGEQYF
TGCAGCGTTGAGCCTCAGCAGGTCGGGGGCGAGCAGTACTTC
>TRBV5-1|many|TRBJ1-1|NA
CASSLVDSMNTEAFF
TGCGCCAGCAGCTTGGTGGACAGCATGAACACTGAAGCTTTCTTT
>TRBV18|many|TRBJ2-5|TRBD2
CASSRLADQETQYF
TGTGCCAGCTCCCGACTAGCGGATCAAGAGACCCAGTACTTC
>TRBV3-1|few|TRBJ2-2|NA
CASSQGLARHTGELFF
TGTGCCAGCAGCCAAGGGCTAGCGAGGCACACCGGGGAGCTGTTTTTT
>TRBV13|NA|TRBJ2-2|NA
CASSGSDITGELFF
TGTGCCAGCAGCGGCTCAGACATCACCGGGGAGCTGTTTTTT
>TRBV7-3|many|TRBJ2-2|TRBD1
CASSLLGGKTGELFF
TGTGCCAGCAGCTTATTAGGGGGCAAAACCGGGGAGCTGTTTTTT
>TRBV12-3/TRBV12-4|few|TRBJ2-7|NA
CASSFTYYEQYF
TGTGCCAGCAGCTTCACATACTACGAGCAGTACTTC